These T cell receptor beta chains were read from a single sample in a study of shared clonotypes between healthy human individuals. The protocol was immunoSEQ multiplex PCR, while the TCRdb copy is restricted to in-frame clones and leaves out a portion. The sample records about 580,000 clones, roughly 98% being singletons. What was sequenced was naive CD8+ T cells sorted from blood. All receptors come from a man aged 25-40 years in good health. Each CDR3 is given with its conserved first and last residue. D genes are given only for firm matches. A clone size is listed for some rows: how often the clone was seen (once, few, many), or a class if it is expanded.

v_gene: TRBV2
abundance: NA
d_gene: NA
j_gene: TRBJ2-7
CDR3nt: TGTGCCAGCAGTGCAGGGCTATCCTACGAGCAGTACTTC
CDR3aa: CASSAGLSYEQYF

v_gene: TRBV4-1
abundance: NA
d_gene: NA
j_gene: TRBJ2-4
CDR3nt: TGCGCCAGCAGCCAAATGGGTCCTGGAGGGGACATTCAGTACTTC
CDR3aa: CASSQMGPGGDIQYF

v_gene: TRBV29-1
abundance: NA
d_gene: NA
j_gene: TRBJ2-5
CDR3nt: TGCAGCGCCGAAGGAGAGACCCAGTACTTC
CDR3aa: CSAEGETQYF

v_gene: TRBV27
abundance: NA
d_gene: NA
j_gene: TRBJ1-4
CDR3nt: TGTGCCAGCAGTCTCCGTGGGGGCGCCTATGAAAAACTGTTTTTT
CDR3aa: CASSLRGGAYEKLFF

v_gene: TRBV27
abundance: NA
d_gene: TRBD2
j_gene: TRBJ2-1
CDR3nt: TGTGCCAGCAGTTTATTGGGGACTAGGATGTCCAATGAGCAGTTCTTC
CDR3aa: CASSLLGTRMSNEQFF

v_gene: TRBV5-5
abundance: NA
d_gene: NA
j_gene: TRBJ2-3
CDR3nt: TGTGCCAGCAGCCCGGGGCCCCCAGATACGCAGTATTTT
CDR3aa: CASSPGPPDTQYF

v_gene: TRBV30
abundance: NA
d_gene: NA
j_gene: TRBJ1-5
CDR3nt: TGTGCCTGGAGTTCCTTTTCTTACGAGCAGCCCCAGCATTTT
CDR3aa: CAWSSFSYEQPQHF

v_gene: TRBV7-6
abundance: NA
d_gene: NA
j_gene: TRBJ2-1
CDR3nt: TGTGCCAGCAGTCGCATATCGAATGAGCAGTTCTTC
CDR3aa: CASSRISNEQFF

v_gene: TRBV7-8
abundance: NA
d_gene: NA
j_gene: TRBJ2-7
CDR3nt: TGTGCCAGCAGCCCAGACTTCTACGAGCAGTACTTC
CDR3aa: CASSPDFYEQYF

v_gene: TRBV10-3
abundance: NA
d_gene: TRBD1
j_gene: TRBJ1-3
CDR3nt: TGTGCCATCAGAAAGGACAGGGAGGAGGGTAGTACTCCTGGAAACACCATATATTTT
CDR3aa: CAIRKDREEGSTPGNTIYF

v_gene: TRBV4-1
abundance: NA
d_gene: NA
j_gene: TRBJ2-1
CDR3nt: TGCGCCAGCATGGGACGGGGGCAGTTCTTC
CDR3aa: CASMGRGQFF

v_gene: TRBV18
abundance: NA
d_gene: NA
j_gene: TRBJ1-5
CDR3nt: TGTGCCAGCTCGTATTTGCCTGGATATCAGCCCCAGCATTTT
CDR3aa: CASSYLPGYQPQHF

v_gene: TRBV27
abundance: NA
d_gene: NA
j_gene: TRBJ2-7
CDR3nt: TGTGCCAGCAGTTCAGGACAGTACGAGCAGTACTTC
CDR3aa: CASSSGQYEQYF

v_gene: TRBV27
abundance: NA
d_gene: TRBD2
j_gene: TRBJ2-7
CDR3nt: TGTGCCAGCAGTAAGACTAGCGGGAGTTTCGTGGAGCAGTACTTC
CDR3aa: CASSKTSGSFVEQYF

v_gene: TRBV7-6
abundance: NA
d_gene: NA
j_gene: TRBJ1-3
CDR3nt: TGTGCCAGCAGCTTGGACGCTGGAAACACCATATATTTT
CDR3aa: CASSLDAGNTIYF

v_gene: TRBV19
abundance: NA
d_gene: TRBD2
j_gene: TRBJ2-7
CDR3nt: TGTGCCAGTAGCACTAGCGGGAGCTCCTACGAGCAGTACTTC
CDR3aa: CASSTSGSSYEQYF

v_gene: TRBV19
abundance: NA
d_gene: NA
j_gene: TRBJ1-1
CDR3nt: TGTGCCAGTAGTCCCCAATTGAACACTGAAGCTTTCTTT
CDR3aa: CASSPQLNTEAFF

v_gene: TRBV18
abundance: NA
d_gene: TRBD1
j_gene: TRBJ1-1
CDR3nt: TGTGCCAGCTCACCACCGCGGACAGGGAACACTGAAGCTTTCTTT
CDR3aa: CASSPPRTGNTEAFF

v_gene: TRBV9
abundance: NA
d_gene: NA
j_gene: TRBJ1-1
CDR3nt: TGTGCCAGCAGCCTCCAAGGGGTGGAGCGCACTGAAGCTTTCTTT
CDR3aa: CASSLQGVERTEAFF

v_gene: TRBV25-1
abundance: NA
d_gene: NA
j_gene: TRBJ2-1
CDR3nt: TGTGCCAGCAGTAGCGGTGAGCAGTTCTTC
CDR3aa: CASSSGEQFF

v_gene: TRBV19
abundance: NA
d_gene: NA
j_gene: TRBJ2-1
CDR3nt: TGTGCCAGTAGTATAGAACCTGGGCTTTTCTACAATGAGCAGTTCTTC
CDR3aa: CASSIEPGLFYNEQFF

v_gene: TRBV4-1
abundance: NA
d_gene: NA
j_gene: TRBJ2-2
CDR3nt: TGCGCCAGCAGCCAAATACCCTCTACGGAGGACGCAACGTACACCGGGGAGCTGTTTTTT
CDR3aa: CASSQIPSTEDATYTGELFF

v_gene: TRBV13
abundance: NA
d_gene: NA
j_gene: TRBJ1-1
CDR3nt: TGTGCCAGCAGCTTAGCGAACACTGAAGCTTTCTTT
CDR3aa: CASSLANTEAFF

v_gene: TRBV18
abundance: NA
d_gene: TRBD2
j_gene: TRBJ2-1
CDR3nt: TGTGCCAGCTCACCCCAAAAGCGGGAGACCTACAATGAGCAGTTCTTC
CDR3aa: CASSPQKRETYNEQFF

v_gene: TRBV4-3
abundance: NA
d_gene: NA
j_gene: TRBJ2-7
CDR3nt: TGCGCCAGCAGCCAAGACCCGACGGCGGATTACTACGAGCAGTACTTC
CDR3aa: CASSQDPTADYYEQYF

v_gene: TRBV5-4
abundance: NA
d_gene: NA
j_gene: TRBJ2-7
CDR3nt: TGTGCCAGCAGCTCCTCACATAGCGGCGTTAGCTCCTACGAGCAGTACTTC
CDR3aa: CASSSSHSGVSSYEQYF

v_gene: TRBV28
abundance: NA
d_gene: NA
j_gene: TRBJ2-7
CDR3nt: TGTGCCAGCGGGAGAAATTACGAGCAGTACTTC
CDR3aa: CASGRNYEQYF

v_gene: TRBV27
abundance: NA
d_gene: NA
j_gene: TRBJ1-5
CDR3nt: TGTGCCAGCAGTTTATTAGGGGCGAATCAGCCCCAGCATTTT
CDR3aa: CASSLLGANQPQHF

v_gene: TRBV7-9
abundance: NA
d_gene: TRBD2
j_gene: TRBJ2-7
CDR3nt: TGTGCCAGCAGCTTAGTCACTAGCGCCTCCTACGAGCAGTACTTC
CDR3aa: CASSLVTSASYEQYF

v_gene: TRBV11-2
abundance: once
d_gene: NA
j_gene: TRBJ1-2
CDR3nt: TGTGCCAGCAGCCTGGACAGCAGTATCTATGGCTACACCTTC
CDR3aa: CASSLDSSIYGYTF

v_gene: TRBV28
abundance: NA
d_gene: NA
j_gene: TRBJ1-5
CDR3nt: TGTGCCAGCAGTTATACAGGGTCCTTCGGGAGTCAGCCCCAGCATTTT
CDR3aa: CASSYTGSFGSQPQHF

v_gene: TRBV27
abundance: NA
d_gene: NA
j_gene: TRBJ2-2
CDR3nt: TGTGCCAGCAGTTACCAAGTCCCCATAAGGGGGGGGAGTGGTACCGGGGAGCTGTTTTTT
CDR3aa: CASSYQVPIRGGSGTGELFF

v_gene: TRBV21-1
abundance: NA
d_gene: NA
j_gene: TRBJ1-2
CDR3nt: TGTGCCAGCAGCAAAGAATTTAGGGGGGTAAGGGTGGATGGCTACACCTTC
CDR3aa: CASSKEFRGVRVDGYTF

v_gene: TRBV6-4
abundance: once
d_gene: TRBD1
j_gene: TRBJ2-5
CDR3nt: TGTGCCAGCAGTGAGAAAGAGACAGGGAACGAAAAAGAGACCCAGTACTTC
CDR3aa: CASSEKETGNEKETQYF

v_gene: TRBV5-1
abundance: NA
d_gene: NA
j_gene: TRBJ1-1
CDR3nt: TGCGCCAGCAGATCAGTGAACACTGAAGCTTTCTTT
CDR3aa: CASRSVNTEAFF

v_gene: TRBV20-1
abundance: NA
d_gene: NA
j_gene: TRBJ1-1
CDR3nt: TGCAGTGCTAGAGTTTCAACTGAAGCTTTCTTT
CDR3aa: CSARVSTEAFF

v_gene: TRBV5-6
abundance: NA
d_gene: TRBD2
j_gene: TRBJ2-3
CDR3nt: TGTGCCAGCAGCTTGGTACTTAGCGGGAGGACAGATACGCAGTATTTT
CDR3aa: CASSLVLSGRTDTQYF

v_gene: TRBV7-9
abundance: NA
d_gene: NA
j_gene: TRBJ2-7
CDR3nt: TGTGCCAGCAGCCCTCCGGCGGATAGCTCCTACGAGCAGTACTTC
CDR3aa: CASSPPADSSYEQYF

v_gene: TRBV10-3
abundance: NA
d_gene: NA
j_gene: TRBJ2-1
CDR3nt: TGTGCCATCAGTGAGTCGAACAGGGACAATGAGCAGTTCTTC
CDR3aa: CAISESNRDNEQFF

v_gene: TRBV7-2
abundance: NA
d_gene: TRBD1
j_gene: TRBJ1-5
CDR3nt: TGTGCCAGCAGCTTAAGGGGACAGGGGTCACAGCCCCAGCATTTT
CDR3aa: CASSLRGQGSQPQHF

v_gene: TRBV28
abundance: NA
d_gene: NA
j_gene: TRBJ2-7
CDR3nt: TGTGCCAGCAGTTTTTCGAGGGGTGAGCAGTACTTC
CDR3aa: CASSFSRGEQYF

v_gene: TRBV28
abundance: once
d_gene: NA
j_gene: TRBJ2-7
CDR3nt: TGTGCCAGCAGTTTGCACGGGAGTGGGTACGAGCAGTACTTC
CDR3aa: CASSLHGSGYEQYF

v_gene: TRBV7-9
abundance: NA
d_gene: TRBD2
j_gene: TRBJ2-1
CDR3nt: TGTGCCAGCAGACTAGCGGGAGTACCTGAGCAGTTCTTC
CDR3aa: CASRLAGVPEQFF

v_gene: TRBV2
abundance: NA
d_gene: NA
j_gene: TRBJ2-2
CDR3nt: TGTGCCACTTCGGGGGGCAATGTGGACACCGGGGAGCTGTTTTTT
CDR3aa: CATSGGNVDTGELFF

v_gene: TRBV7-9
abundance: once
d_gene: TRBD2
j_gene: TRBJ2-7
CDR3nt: TGTGCCAGCAGGGGAGCGGGAGGCCCCTACGAGCAGTACTTC
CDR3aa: CASRGAGGPYEQYF

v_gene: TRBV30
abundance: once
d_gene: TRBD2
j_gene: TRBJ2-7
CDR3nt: TGTGCCTGGAGTGGGCGGGAGGGCCGTTACGAGCAGTACTTC
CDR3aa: CAWSGREGRYEQYF

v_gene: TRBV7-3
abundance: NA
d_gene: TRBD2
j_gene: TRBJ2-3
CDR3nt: TGTGCCAGCAGCCCAGGGAGGGGCGGGAGCGGAGATACGCAGTATTTT
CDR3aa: CASSPGRGGSGDTQYF

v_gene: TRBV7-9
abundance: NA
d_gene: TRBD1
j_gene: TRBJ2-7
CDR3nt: TGTGCCAGCAGCTTAGGGATGGGACAGGTCTACGAGCAGTACTTC
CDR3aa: CASSLGMGQVYEQYF

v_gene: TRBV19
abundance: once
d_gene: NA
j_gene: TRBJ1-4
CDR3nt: TGTGCCAGTAGTATAGCGGGGCAGCCTAATGAAAAACTGTTTTTT
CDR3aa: CASSIAGQPNEKLFF

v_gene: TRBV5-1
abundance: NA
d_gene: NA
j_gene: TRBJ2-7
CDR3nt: TGCGCCAGCAGCTTGGCCAGGGGAAAATCGGTGGGTGAGCAGTACTTC
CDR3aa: CASSLARGKSVGEQYF

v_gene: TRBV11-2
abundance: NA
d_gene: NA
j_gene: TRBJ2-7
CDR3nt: TGTGCCAGCAGCTTCTTCAGTTTTGCCTCCTACGAGCAGTACTTC
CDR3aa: CASSFFSFASYEQYF

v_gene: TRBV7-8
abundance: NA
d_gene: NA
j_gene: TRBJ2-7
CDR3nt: TGTGCCAGCAGCTTAGCACGTACAGGCGAGCAGTACTTC
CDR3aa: CASSLARTGEQYF

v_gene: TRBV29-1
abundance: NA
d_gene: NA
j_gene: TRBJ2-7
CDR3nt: TGCAGCGTTCTCAACGGACTTGCCTACGAGCAGTACTTC
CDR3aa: CSVLNGLAYEQYF

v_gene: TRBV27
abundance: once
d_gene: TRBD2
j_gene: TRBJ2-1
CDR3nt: TGTGCCAGCAGTTTACTAGCGGGCGCTTCCTACAATGAGCAGTTCTTC
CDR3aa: CASSLLAGASYNEQFF

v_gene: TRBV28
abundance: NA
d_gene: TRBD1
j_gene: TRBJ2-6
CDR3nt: TGTGCCAGCAGTTACAGGGGATCTGGGGCCAACGTCCTGACTTTC
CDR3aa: CASSYRGSGANVLTF

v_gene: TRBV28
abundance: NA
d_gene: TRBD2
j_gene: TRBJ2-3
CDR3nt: TGTGCCACCATTTCCGGGACTAGAGCCACAGATACGCAGTATTTT
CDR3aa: CATISGTRATDTQYF